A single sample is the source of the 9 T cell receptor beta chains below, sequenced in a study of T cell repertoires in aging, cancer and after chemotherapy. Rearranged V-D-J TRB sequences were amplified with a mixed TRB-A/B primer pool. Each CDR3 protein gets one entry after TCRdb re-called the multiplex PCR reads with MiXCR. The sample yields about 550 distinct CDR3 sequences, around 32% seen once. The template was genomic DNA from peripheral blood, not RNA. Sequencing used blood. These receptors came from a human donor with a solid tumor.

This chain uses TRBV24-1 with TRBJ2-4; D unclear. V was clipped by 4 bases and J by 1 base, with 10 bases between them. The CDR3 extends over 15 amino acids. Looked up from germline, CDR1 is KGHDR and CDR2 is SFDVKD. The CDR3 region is CATSDSGDAKNIQYF. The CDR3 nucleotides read TGTGCCACCAGTGACTCGGGCGATGCCAAAAACATTCAGTACTTC.

The CDR3 loop is CASSLRQGATPHEQYF. CDR3 nucleotides: TGTGCCAGCAGCCTTCGACAGGGGGCCACACCCCACGAGCAGTACTTC. The chain combines TRBV11-2 with TRBJ2-7; TRBD1 matches 10 bases. The CDR3 is 16 residues long. V lost 5 bases, J lost 5 bases, and 12 bases stayed unmatched. Germline-derived CDR1 and CDR2 are SGHAT and FQNNGV. Combining the CDR3 with reference TRBV11-2 and TRBJ2-7 gives the whole variable domain EAGVAQSPRYKIIEKRQSVAFWCNPISGHATLYWYQQILGQGPKLLIQFQNNGVVDDSQLPKDRFSAERLKGVDSTLKIQPAKLEDSAVYLCASSLRQGATPHEQYFGPGTRLTVT.

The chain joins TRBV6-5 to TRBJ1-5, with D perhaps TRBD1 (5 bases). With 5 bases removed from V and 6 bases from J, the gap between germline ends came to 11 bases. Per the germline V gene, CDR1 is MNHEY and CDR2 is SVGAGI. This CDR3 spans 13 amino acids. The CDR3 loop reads CASSEGEGQPQHF. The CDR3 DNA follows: TGTGCCAGCAGTGAAGGGGAGGGTCAGCCCCAGCATTTT.

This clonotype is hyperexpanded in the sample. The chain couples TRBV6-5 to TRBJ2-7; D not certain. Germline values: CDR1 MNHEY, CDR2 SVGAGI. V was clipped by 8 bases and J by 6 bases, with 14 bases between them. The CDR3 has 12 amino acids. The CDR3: CASWGRFSEQYF. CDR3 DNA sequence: TGTGCCAGCTGGGGAAGGTTCAGCGAGCAGTACTTC.

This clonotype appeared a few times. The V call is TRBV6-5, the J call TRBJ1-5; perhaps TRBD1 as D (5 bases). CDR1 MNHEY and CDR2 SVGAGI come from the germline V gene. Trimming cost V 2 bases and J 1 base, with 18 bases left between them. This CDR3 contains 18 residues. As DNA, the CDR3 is TGTGCCAGCAGTTACCCCCTCTCAGGGTCAGCCAGCAATCAGCCCCAGCATTTT. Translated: CASSYPLSGSASNQPQHF.

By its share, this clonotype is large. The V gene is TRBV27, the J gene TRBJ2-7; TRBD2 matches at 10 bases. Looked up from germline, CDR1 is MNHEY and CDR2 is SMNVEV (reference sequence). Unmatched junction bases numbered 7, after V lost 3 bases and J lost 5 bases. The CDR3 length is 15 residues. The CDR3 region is CASSLAGTSADEQYF. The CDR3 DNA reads TGTGCCAGCAGTTTGGCCGGGACTAGCGCTGACGAGCAGTACTTC.

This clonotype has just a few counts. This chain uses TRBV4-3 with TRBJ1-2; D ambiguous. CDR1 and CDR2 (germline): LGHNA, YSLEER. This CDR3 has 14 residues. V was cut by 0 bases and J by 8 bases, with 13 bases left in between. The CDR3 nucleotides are TGCGCCAGCAGCCAAGATAGGCAGGCGTCAGGCTACACCTTC. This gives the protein CASSQDRQASGYTF.

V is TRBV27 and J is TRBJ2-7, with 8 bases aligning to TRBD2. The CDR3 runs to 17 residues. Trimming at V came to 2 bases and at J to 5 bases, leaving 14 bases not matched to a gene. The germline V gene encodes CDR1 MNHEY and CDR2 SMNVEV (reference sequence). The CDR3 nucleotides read TGTGCCAGCAGTTTAGCTAGAACACGGGAGGGCCGAAACGAGCAGTACTTC. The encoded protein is CASSLARTREGRNEQYF.

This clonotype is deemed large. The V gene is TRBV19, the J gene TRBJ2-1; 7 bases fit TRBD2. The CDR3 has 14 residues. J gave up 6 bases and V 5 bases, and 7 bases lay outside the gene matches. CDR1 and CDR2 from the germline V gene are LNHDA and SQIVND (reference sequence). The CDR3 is CASSYGGLFNEQFF. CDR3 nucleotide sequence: TGTGCCAGTAGTTACGGGGGGTTATTCAATGAGCAGTTCTTC. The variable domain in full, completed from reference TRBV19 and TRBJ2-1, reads DGGITQSPKYLFRKEGQNVTLSCEQNLNHDAMYWYRQDPGQGLRLIYYSQIVNDFQKGDIAEGYSVSREKKESFPLTVTSAQKNPTAFYLCASSYGGLFNEQFFGPGTRLTVL.